The 32 T cell receptor beta chains reported below all come from one sample, sequenced in a study of shared clonotypes between healthy human individuals. The table came from immunoSEQ multiplex PCR; TCRdb's copy has only in-frame clones and leaves some out. The data contain about 320,000 clones, about nine tenths of them singletons. The sequenced material came from memory CD8+ T cells sorted from blood. Stated subset: CD45RO+ cells pooled with CCR7-negative TemRA cells. The receptors originated from a man aged 18 to 29 in good health.

This clone has a single count. The CDR3 region is CASSVGIAGEVEQFF. CDR3 nucleotide sequence: TGTGCCAGCAGCGTAGGGATAGCGGGGGAGGTTGAGCAGTTCTTC. The J gene is TRBJ2-1, the V gene TRBV9, with 9 positions matching TRBD2. The V gene's germline CDR1 is SGDLS and CDR2 YYNGEE. CDR3 length: 15 residues. J lost 9 bases, V lost 0 bases, and 7 bases had no gene match. Looking up the rest from reference TRBV9 and TRBJ2-1 gives the full variable domain: DSGVTQTPKHLITATGQRVTLRCSPRSGDLSVYWYQQSLDQGLQFLIQYYNGEERAKGNILERFSAQQFPDLHSELNLSSLELGDSALYFCASSVGIAGEVEQFFGPGTRLTVL.

The J gene is TRBJ1-6, the V gene TRBV27; TRBD1 matches at 7 bases. In germline, CDR1 is MNHEY, CDR2 SMNVEV (reference sequence). The CDR3 covers 14 residues. Trimming took 6 bases from V and 9 from J; bases not matched to a gene: 8. CDR3 sequence: CASRLTGVGSPLHF. DNA for the CDR3: TGTGCCAGCAGGTTAACAGGGGTAGGTTCACCCCTCCACTTT.

The chain couples TRBV7-8 to TRBJ1-3; D remains unclear. Germline CDR1 SGHVS, CDR2 FQNEAQ. This CDR3 has 14 residues. V was shortened by 5 bases and J by 0 bases, with 8 bases between the two germline ends. In DNA form, the CDR3 reads TGTGCCAGCAGCGGCCTTAGCTCTGGAAACACCATATATTTT. This codes for CASSGLSSGNTIYF.

To note about this clone: Other DNA sequences in this sample translate to the same CDR3. The chain couples TRBV7-2 to TRBJ2-7; TRBD1 might be the D (6 bases). The CDR3 runs to 14 residues. Per the germline V gene, CDR1 is SGHTA and CDR2 is FQGNSA. The ends were cut back, 5 bases at V and 0 bases at J, with 11 bases in the middle. The CDR3 DNA sequence: TGTGCCAGCAGCCTACAGGGTTCCTCCTACGAGCAGTACTTC. It specifies CASSLQGSSYEQYF.

This chain connects TRBV6-6 to TRBJ2-5; unclear D gene. This CDR3 contains 12 residues. Germline V gives CDR1 MNHNY, CDR2 SVGAGI (reference sequence). V was pared by 4 bases and J by 5 bases, with 8 bases between. CDR3 loop: CASSSSEETQYF. In DNA form, the CDR3 reads TGTGCCAGCAGTTCCTCAGAGGAGACCCAGTACTTC.

This rearrangement joins TRBV4-2 to TRBJ2-3; D is possibly TRBD2 (7 bases). Trimming removed 0 bases at V and 2 bases at J, with 12 bases between. Per germline, CDR1 LGHNA and CDR2 YNFKEQ. CDR3 length: 16 amino acids. The CDR3 DNA reads TGTGCCAGCAGCCAAGATTTGGGGGGGCCCACAGATACGCAGTATTTT. It codes for CASSQDLGGPTDTQYF.

This clone was seen a single time. The chain combines TRBV2 with TRBJ2-7; 9 bases match TRBD2. The V gene's germline CDR1 is SNHLY and CDR2 FYNNEI. The CDR3 contains 15 residues. The V and J ends lost 2 bases and 2 bases, in that order; junction bases with no gene match: 4. The CDR3 sequence is CASSEMAGGTYEQYF. In DNA, the CDR3 is TGTGCCAGCAGTGAAATGGCGGGAGGGACCTACGAGCAGTACTTC. Looking up the rest from reference TRBV2 and TRBJ2-7 gives the full variable domain: EPEVTQTPSHQVTQMGQEVILRCVPISNHLYFYWYRQILGQKVEFLVSFYNNEISEKSEIFDDQFSVERPDGSNFTLKIRSTKLEDSAMYFCASSEMAGGTYEQYFGPGTRLTVT.

The chain is built from TRBV11-2 and TRBJ1-2; TRBD1 matches at 7 bases. Germline loops: CDR1 SGHAT, CDR2 FQNNGV. V dropped 2 bases and J dropped 13; count of bases not matched to a gene: 7. The CDR3 consists of 12 residues. The CDR3 loop is CASSLIRDRCTF. Written as DNA, the CDR3 is TGTGCCAGCAGCTTAATTAGGGACAGATGCACCTTC.

This clone was observed a single time. V and J are TRBV27 and TRBJ1-4; weak D call: TRBD1 (5 bases). With 3 bases removed from V and 8 bases from J, the gap between germline ends came to 13 bases. This CDR3 region has 14 residues. Looked up from germline, CDR1 is MNHEY and CDR2 is SMNVEV (reference sequence). The CDR3 reads CASSFVGAGEKLFF. CDR3 DNA sequence: TGTGCCAGCAGTTTTGTAGGGGCCGGGGAAAAACTGTTTTTT.

The V call is TRBV5-1, the J call TRBJ1-2, with a tentative D call TRBD1 (6 bases). The V end was cut by 0 bases, the J end by 3 bases, with 12 bases between. CDR3 length equals 15 residues. Germline V gene lookup returns CDR1 SGHRS and CDR2 YFSETQ. Written as DNA, the CDR3 is TGCGCCAGCAGCTTGGTTCCAGGGGAAGACTATGGCTACACCTTC. Translated: CASSLVPGEDYGYTF.

The genes are TRBV18 and TRBJ2-1; 11 nucleotides line up with TRBD2. Germline values: CDR1 KGHSH, CDR2 LQKENI. This CDR3 spans 14 amino acids. V shed 3 bases, J shed 8 bases, and the junction held 3 bases outside the gene matches. The CDR3 here is CASSPSGGADEQFF. The CDR3 DNA reads TGTGCCAGCTCACCTAGCGGGGGGGCCGATGAGCAGTTCTTC.

The V and J genes are TRBV4-1 and TRBJ1-2, with TRBD1 identical over 8 bases. V shed 4 bases and J 8 bases; nucleotides not matched to a gene: 21. Germline V gene data show CDR1 as MGHRA and CDR2 as YSYEKL. The CDR3 is 18 residues long. The CDR3 loop reads CASSPYRTGREAIRGYTF. The CDR3 DNA is TGCGCCAGCAGCCCCTATCGGACAGGGAGGGAGGCGATACGGGGCTACACCTTC.

This chain joins TRBV7-9 and TRBJ1-4; D remains ambiguous. Germline CDR1 SEHNR, CDR2 FQNEAQ (reference sequence). The CDR3 is made up of 14 amino acids. V dropped 4 bases and J dropped 8 bases, with 14 bases sitting between them. The CDR3 protein is CASSSGGSWEKLFF. Written as DNA, the CDR3 is TGTGCCAGCAGCTCTGGAGGGTCCTGGGAAAAACTGTTTTTT.

This chain links TRBV4-1 with TRBJ2-2, with D maybe TRBD1 (5 bases). CDR3 length: 15 residues. The V and J ends lost 2 bases and 2 bases respectively, with 9 bases between them. Germline CDR1 MGHRA, CDR2 YSYEKL. CDR3: CASSQTGTNTGELFF. The CDR3 DNA reads TGCGCCAGCAGCCAAACAGGAACTAACACCGGGGAGCTGTTTTTT.

This chain connects TRBV2 to TRBJ2-1; TRBD2 matches 7 bases. Losses at the gene ends were 6 bases for V and 0 bases for J; bases not matched to a gene: 14. CDR1 is SNHLY and CDR2 is FYNNEI in the germline V gene. CDR3 length equals 18 residues. CDR3 sequence (DNA): TGTGCCAGCAGCATCTTGCTCCCTAGCGGAGACTCCTACAATGAGCAGTTCTTC. Its protein is CASSILLPSGDSYNEQFF.

This chain connects TRBV6-6 to TRBJ2-7; 7 bases are a match to TRBD2. The V segment lost 6 bases and the J segment 0 bases; nucleotides outside the gene matches: 8. CDR3 length: 15 amino acids. Germline assignment: CDR1 MNHNY and CDR2 SVGAGI (reference sequence). The chain's CDR3 is CASSPFSGGSYEQYF. The CDR3 DNA is TGTGCCAGCAGCCCCTTTTCGGGGGGCTCCTACGAGCAGTACTTC.

The genes are TRBV4-1 and TRBJ2-1, with D perhaps TRBD2 (5 bases). This CDR3 has 12 residues. CDR1 and CDR2 from the germline V gene are MGHRA and YSYEKL. V gave up 2 bases and J gave up 9 bases, with 8 bases separating them. The CDR3 DNA sequence: TGCGCCAGCAGCCAACTACGGGGTGAGCAGTTCTTC. Its protein is CASSQLRGEQFF.

This chain connects TRBV7-9 to TRBJ2-7; D remains ambiguous. The CDR3 has 12 amino acids. With 1 base removed from V and 7 bases from J, the gap between germline ends came to 8 bases. Germline-derived CDR1 and CDR2 are SEHNR and FQNEAQ (reference sequence). CDR3 loop: CASSLGAKEQYF. CDR3 DNA sequence: TGTGCCAGCAGCTTAGGGGCCAAGGAGCAGTACTTC.

This sequence joins TRBV25-1 and TRBJ2-5; TRBD1 agrees at 7 bases. The CDR3 extends over 16 amino acids. The junction had 9 bases not matched to a gene; V was cut back by 4 bases and J by 1 base. Germline V CDR1 and CDR2: MGHDK, SYGVNS. CDR3 DNA: TGTGCCAGCAGTGCCTTGCCGTGGGACAGCCAAGAGACCCAGTACTTC. Translated, it gives CASSALPWDSQETQYF.

In the case of this clone: The same CDR3 can be traced to other DNA sequences in this sample. The chain joins TRBV6-5 to TRBJ1-1; D is perhaps TRBD1 (6 bases). There are 12 residues in the CDR3. Per the germline V gene, CDR1 is MNHEY and CDR2 is SVGAGI. Trimming left V 0 bases short and J 11 bases short, with 10 bases between. CDR3 loop: CASSYSGGEAFF. The CDR3 nucleotides read TGTGCCAGCAGTTACTCTGGGGGCGAGGCTTTCTTT.

The rearrangement links TRBV13 to TRBJ2-7; no firm D call. In germline, CDR1 is PRHDT, CDR2 FYEKMQ (reference sequence). V lost 4 bases and J lost 3, with 13 bases in between. This CDR3 region has 14 residues. CDR3 residues: CASSSSGSNYEQYF. The CDR3 DNA sequence: TGTGCCAGCAGCTCCTCCGGGTCCAACTACGAGCAGTACTTC.

This clone was seen a handful of times. CDR3 loop: CASSYYDDYNEQFF. In DNA, the CDR3 is TGTGCCAGCAGTTACTACGACGATTACAATGAGCAGTTCTTC. The rearrangement uses TRBV6-5 and TRBJ2-1; D gene unclear. Germline loops: CDR1 MNHEY, CDR2 SVGAGI. This CDR3 region has 14 residues. V lost 1 base, J lost 4 bases, and 8 bases lay in between.

The chain uses TRBV18 and TRBJ2-7; TRBD1 matches 8 bases. V was clipped by 3 bases and J by 2 bases; unmatched bases: 6. This CDR3 contains 15 residues. Germline V gene data show CDR1 as KGHSH and CDR2 as LQKENI. CDR3 in amino acids: CASSPQDRAPYEQYF. DNA of the CDR3: TGTGCCAGCTCACCTCAGGACAGGGCCCCCTACGAGCAGTACTTC.

This clone was recorded a few times. This rearrangement joins TRBV7-2 to TRBJ2-5; D possibly uses TRBD1 or TRBD2 (5 bases each). V lost 3 bases and J 5 bases, leaving 25 bases between the germline ends. This CDR3 contains 18 residues. Germline assignment: CDR1 SGHTA and CDR2 FQGNSA. The CDR3 nucleotides are TGTGCCAGCAGCTTTGCGACAGAAAAAGGGAGAACGATGGAGACCCAGTACTTC. This codes for CASSFATEKGRTMETQYF.

This chain joins TRBV28 and TRBJ1-4; weak D call: TRBD1 (6 bases). CDR1 is MDHEN, CDR2 SYDVKM, per germline. V lost 5 bases and J 8 bases, leaving 18 bases between the germline ends. This CDR3 is built from 15 residues. The CDR3 loop reads CASSGRTVEGEKLFF. For the CDR3, the DNA is TGTGCCAGCAGTGGGAGGACAGTAGAAGGCGAAAAACTGTTTTTT.

The chain recombines TRBV11-2 with TRBJ2-3; the D is unclear. This CDR3 has 14 residues. The V and J ends lost 5 bases and 6 bases respectively, with 15 bases between them. Germline V gene sequence: CDR1 SGHAT, CDR2 FQNNGV. The CDR3 sequence: CASSPRFYSDTQYF. The CDR3 DNA is TGTGCCAGCAGCCCCCGGTTCTACTCGGATACGCAGTATTTT.

V and J are TRBV10-3 and TRBJ2-5; 10 bases match TRBD1. V was pared by 8 bases and J by 5 bases, with 8 bases of the junction left unmatched. This CDR3 has 14 residues. Germline V CDR1 and CDR2: ENHRY, SYGVKD. The CDR3 is CAIGRDRGHETQYF. Here the CDR3 DNA reads TGTGCCATCGGACGGGACAGGGGCCATGAGACCCAGTACTTC.

This sequence joins TRBV28 and TRBJ2-5, with TRBD1 as a possible D gene (6 bases). CDR3 size: 15 residues. CDR1 MDHEN and CDR2 SYDVKM come from the germline V gene. With 2 bases removed from V and 3 bases from J, the gap between germline ends came to 13 bases. The CDR3 nucleotides are TGTGCCAGCAGTTTAACGTGGACAGTGGAAGAGACCCAGTACTTC. This sequence encodes CASSLTWTVEETQYF.

The rearrangement joins TRBV10-3 to TRBJ2-5; D unclear. Germline lookup yields CDR1 ENHRY and CDR2 SYGVKD. The germline V and J ends were trimmed by 2 bases and 3 bases, with 7 bases remaining between them. This CDR3 is 13 amino acids long. The CDR3: CAISESPEETQYF. The CDR3 DNA reads TGTGCCATCAGTGAGAGCCCGGAAGAGACCCAGTACTTC.

The gene calls are TRBV13 and TRBJ2-3; 14 nucleotides agree with TRBD2. The CDR3 covers 16 residues. Trimming at V came to 5 bases and at J to 6 bases, leaving 7 bases not matched to a gene. Looked up from germline, CDR1 is PRHDT and CDR2 is FYEKMQ (reference sequence). The CDR3 region has the DNA TGTGCCAGCAGCCCGGGACTAGCGGGAGTGGGTGATACGCAGTATTTT. Translated: CASSPGLAGVGDTQYF.

The chain carries TRBV12-1 and TRBJ1-4; the table calls TRBD1, which could not be checked here. TRBV12-1 is designated a pseudogene. The CDR3 has 16 residues. The CDR3 DNA follows: TGTGCCAGCAGCTCCCCCGGGACAGGGACTAATGAAAAACTGTTTTTT. Its protein is CASSSPGTGTNEKLFF.

This chain joins TRBV27 and TRBJ2-3; D may be TRBD2 (6 bases). The CDR3 consists of 15 residues. CDR1 MNHEY and CDR2 SMNVEV come from the germline V gene (reference sequence). V lost 4 bases, J lost 4 bases, and 15 bases lay in between. The CDR3 region has the DNA TGTGCCAGCAGTTCCCCGCAGGGAGGAGCAGATACGCAGTATTTT. It yields the protein CASSSPQGGADTQYF.